This entry describes one TCR beta chain. This specimen belongs to a study of blood T cell repertoires in COVID-19. V trimming: 6 bases; J trimming: 9 bases; junction bases outside the gene matches: 3. CDR3 length equals 12 residues. Germline V gene lookup returns CDR1 MNHEY and CDR2 SVGAGI. The method was immunoSEQ multiplex PCR; TCRdb's version includes in-frame clones alone and lacks a portion of them. The table includes 45,000 to 50,000 clones, around 85% detected once. The chain uses TRBV6-5 and TRBJ2-1, with 9 bases that match TRBD1. The material sequenced was peripheral blood. This clonotype originated in a human donor in a cohort sampled during active COVID-19. The CDR3 DNA is TGTGCCAGCAGAACAGGGGGCGGTGAGCAGTTCTTC. This sequence encodes CASRTGGGEQFF.